The 9 T cell receptor beta chains listed next were all sequenced from one sample in a study of shared clonotypes between healthy human individuals (dated by TCRdb to 2019 to 2021). The library was made by the immunoSEQ multiplex PCR assay. Not all clones reach the TCRdb copy of this immuneACCESS table, which keeps in-frame sequences only. Checked studies attribute under half of the gap to unresolved V genes and leave the rest unexplained. The sample includes some 580,000 clones, with 95% to 98% observed a single time. The top ten hold 0.25% to 0.35% of the sample. CD8 naive samples were CD45RO-negative cells positively selected for CCR7, giving a CD45RA+CCR7+ population that excluded TemRA cells. The sample consisted of naive CD8+ T cells sorted from blood. What the cell subset or site label conveys for this sample: CD45RA+CCR7+. Source of these receptors: a man aged 30-40 years in good health.

V gene TRBV28 combines with J gene TRBJ2-7; 7 positions match TRBD2. The CDR3 length is 18 residues. Looked up from germline, CDR1 is MDHEN and CDR2 is SYDVKM. Trimming removed 8 bases from V and 3 bases from J; junction bases left unmatched: 22. This CDR3 reads CASDPSVGRRELVYEQYF. The CDR3 DNA reads TGTGCCAGCGACCCAAGTGTCGGCCGGCGGGAGTTGGTCTACGAGCAGTACTTC. The full variable domain, with the rest looked up from reference TRBV28 and TRBJ2-7, is DVKVTQSSRYLVKRTGEKVFLECVQDMDHENMFWYRQDPGLGLRLIYFSYDVKMKEKGDIPEGYSVSREKKERFSLILESASTNQTSMYLCASDPSVGRRELVYEQYFGPGTRLTVT.

The chain couples TRBV11-2 to TRBJ2-7, with D perhaps TRBD2 (5 bases). The CDR3 extends over 14 amino acids. Germline-derived CDR1 and CDR2 are SGHAT and FQNNGV. Trimming cost V 3 bases and J 4 bases, with 13 bases left between them. CDR3 sequence (DNA): TGTGCCAGCAGCTTCGCGGGCGTAATTTACGAGCAGTACTTC. It codes for CASSFAGVIYEQYF.

In its sample, this clone was seen once. The genes are TRBV7-9 and TRBJ2-3, with D uncertain. Germline assignment: CDR1 SEHNR and CDR2 FQNEAQ (reference sequence). The CDR3 runs to 12 residues. The V end was cut by 3 bases, the J end by 5 bases, with 6 bases between. The CDR3 reads CASSLEVDTQYF. As DNA, the CDR3 is TGTGCCAGCAGCTTGGAAGTAGATACGCAGTATTTT.

A word on this clone: This CDR3 is also generated by other DNA sequences in the sample. The J gene is TRBJ2-3, the V gene TRBV7-6; D is undetermined. The germline CDR1 and CDR2 sequences are SGHVS and FNYEAQ. CDR3 length: 12 residues. The V gene lost 0 bases and the J gene lost 5 bases, with 3 bases spanning the gap. The CDR3 DNA reads TGTGCCAGCAGCTTAGCGGAAGATACGCAGTATTTT. Protein sequence: CASSLAEDTQYF.

This chain joins TRBV7-7 and TRBJ2-5; unclear D gene. The CDR3 length is 15 residues. The V and J ends lost 5 bases and 5 bases respectively, with 18 bases between them. CDR1 SSHAT and CDR2 FNYEAQ come from the germline V gene (reference sequence). The CDR3 spells CASSRTPGQDETQYF. The CDR3, as DNA: TGTGCCAGCAGCCGTACCCCGGGCCAAGATGAGACCCAGTACTTC.

The chain is built from TRBV20-1 and TRBJ2-5, with D unclear. The CDR3 consists of 9 residues. Germline loops: CDR1 DFQATT, CDR2 SNEGSKA (reference sequence). Trimming left V 5 bases short and J 5 bases short, with 3 bases between. The CDR3 bases are TGCAGTGCTGATGAGACCCAGTACTTC. Translating gives CSADETQYF.

The chain has TRBV2 and TRBJ2-5, with unresolved D. Trimming removed 2 bases at V and 0 bases at J, with 7 bases between. CDR1 is SNHLY, CDR2 FYNNEI, per germline. The CDR3 extends over 14 amino acids. The CDR3: CASSEYRNQETQYF. CDR3 sequence (DNA): TGTGCCAGCAGTGAATACAGAAACCAAGAGACCCAGTACTTC.

In DNA form, the CDR3 reads TGCGCCAGCAGCCAAGGTGTAGGAGATCCCTACGAGCAGTACTTC. Encoded protein: CASSQGVGDPYEQYF. This chain joins TRBV4-1 and TRBJ2-7; no clear D gene. Trimming took off 1 base at V and 2 bases at J, with 12 bases between the two ends. The CDR3 is 15 amino acids. In germline, CDR1 is MGHRA, CDR2 YSYEKL.

V is TRBV29-1 and J is TRBJ1-1, with D unresolved. V was pared by 0 bases and J by 4 bases, with 3 bases between. Germline V lookup: CDR1 SQVTM, CDR2 ANQGSEA. This CDR3 region has 11 residues. Here the CDR3 DNA reads TGCAGCGTTGAAGAGGGCACTGAAGCTTTCTTT. It specifies CSVEEGTEAFF.